This TCR beta chain was profiled in a study of Ad26.COV2.S vaccination and SARS-CoV-2 variants. Using immunoSEQ multiplex PCR, the repertoire was profiled, and TCRdb retains in-frame clones only, with some absent. The sample includes hundreds of thousands of clones, around 86% seen only once; the top ten take around 3.6%. Per the germline V gene, CDR1 is LGHNT and CDR2 is FRNRAP. V shed 0 bases and J shed 1 base, with 6 bases lying between them. The CDR3 length is 14 residues. Treatment meaning: some 20 received Ad26.COV2.S at low or high dose, single or two shots; roughly 5 received placebo; per-sample allocation not given. Collection of samples fell on day 63 after the first vaccine or placebo injection.

The origin of this receptor is a person aged 18-65 years who received the Ad26.COV2.S COVID-19 vaccine or a placebo. The sample here was peripheral blood, taken in a trial of Ad26.COV2.S vaccine versus placebo. The chain has TRBV12-5 and TRBJ1-1; no reliable D call. The CDR3 sequence: CASGLVDGNTEAFF. CDR3 DNA sequence: TGTGCTAGTGGTTTGGTAGATGGGAACACTGAAGCTTTCTTT.